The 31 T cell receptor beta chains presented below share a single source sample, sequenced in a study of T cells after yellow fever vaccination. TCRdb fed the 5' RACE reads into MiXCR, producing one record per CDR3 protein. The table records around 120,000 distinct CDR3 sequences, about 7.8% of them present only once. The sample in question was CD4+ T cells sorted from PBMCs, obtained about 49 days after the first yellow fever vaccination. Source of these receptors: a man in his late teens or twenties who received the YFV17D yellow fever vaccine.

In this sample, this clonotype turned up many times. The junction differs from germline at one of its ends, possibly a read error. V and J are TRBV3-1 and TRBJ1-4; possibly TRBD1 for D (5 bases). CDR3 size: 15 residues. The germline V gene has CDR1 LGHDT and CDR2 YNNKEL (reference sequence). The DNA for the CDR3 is TGTGCCAGCAGTGATACCGGGACCACTACTGAAAAACTGTTTTTT. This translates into CASSDTGTTTEKLFF.

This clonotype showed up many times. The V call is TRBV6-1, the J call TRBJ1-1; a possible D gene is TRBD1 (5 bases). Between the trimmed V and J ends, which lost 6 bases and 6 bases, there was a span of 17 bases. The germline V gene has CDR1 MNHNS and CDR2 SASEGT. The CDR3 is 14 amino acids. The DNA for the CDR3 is TGTGCCAGCAGATGGGGAGGGGAACTCGCTGAAGCTTTCTTT. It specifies CASRWGGELAEAFF.

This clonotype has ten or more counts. CDR3 sequence (DNA): TGTGCCAGCAGTTATAGTTCAGAGGACGAGAACCCTGGGGCCAACGTCCTGACTTTC. It translates to CASSYSSEDENPGANVLTF. The chain combines TRBV6-5 with TRBJ2-6; no definite D call. This CDR3 spans 19 amino acids. Germline assignment: CDR1 MNHEY and CDR2 SVGAGI. Trimming stripped 3 bases from V and 2 bases from J, with 20 bases between.

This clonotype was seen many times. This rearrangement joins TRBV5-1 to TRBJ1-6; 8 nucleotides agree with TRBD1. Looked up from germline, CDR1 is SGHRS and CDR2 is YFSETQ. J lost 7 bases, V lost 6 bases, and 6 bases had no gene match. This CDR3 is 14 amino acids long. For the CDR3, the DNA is TGCGCCAGCAACGACAGGGGCAGGAATTCACCCCTCCACTTT. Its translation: CASNDRGRNSPLHF.

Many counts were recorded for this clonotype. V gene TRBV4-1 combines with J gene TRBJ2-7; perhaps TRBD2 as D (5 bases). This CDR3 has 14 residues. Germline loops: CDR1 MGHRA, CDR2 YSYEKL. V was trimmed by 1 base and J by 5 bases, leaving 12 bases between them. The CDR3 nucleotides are TGCGCCAGCAGCCAAGCTGGGAGTGAAGACGAGCAGTACTTC. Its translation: CASSQAGSEDEQYF.

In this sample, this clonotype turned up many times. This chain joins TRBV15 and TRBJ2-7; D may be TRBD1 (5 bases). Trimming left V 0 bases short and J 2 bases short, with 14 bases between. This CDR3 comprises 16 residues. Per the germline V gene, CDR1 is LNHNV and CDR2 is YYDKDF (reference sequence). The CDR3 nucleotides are TGTGCCACCAGCAGAGATCCCGACAGAAGAGCCTACGAGCAGTACGTC. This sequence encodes CATSRDPDRRAYEQYV.

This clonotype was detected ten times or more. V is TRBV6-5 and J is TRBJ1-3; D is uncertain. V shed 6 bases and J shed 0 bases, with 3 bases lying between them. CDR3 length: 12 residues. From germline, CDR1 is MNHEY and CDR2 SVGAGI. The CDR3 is CASRSSGNTIYF. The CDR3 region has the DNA TGTGCCAGCAGGAGCTCTGGAAACACCATATATTTT.

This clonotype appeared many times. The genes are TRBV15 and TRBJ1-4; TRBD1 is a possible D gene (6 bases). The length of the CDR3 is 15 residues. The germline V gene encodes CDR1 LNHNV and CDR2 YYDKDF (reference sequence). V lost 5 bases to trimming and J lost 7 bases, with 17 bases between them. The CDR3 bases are TGTGCCACCAGCCTCGAGACAGGAGGAATTGAAAAACTGTTTTTT. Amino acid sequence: CATSLETGGIEKLFF. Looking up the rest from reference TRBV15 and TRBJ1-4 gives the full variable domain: DAMVIQNPRYQVTQFGKPVTLSCSQTLNHNVMYWYQQKSSQAPKLLFHYYDKDFNNEADTPDNFQSRRPNTSFCFLDIRSPGLGDTAMYLCATSLETGGIEKLFFGSGTQLSVL.

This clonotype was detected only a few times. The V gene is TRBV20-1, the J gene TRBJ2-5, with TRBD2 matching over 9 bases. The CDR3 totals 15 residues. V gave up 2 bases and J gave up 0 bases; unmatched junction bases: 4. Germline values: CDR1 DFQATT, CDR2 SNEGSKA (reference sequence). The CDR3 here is CSARRASGDQETQYF. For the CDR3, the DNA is TGCAGTGCTAGAAGGGCTAGCGGGGACCAAGAGACCCAGTACTTC.

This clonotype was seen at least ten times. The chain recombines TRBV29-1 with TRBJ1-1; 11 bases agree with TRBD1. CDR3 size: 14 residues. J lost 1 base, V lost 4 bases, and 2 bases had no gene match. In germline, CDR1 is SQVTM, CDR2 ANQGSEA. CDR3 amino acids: CSVGDRGTNTEAFF. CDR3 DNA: TGCAGCGTTGGGGACAGGGGGACGAACACTGAAGCTTTCTTT.

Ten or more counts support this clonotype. DNA of the CDR3: TGTGCCAGCAGCTTAGGGAGCGGGGGGGCACAAGAGACCCAGTACTTC. This translates into CASSLGSGGAQETQYF. The chain employs TRBV11-2 and TRBJ2-5, with 10 bases fitting TRBD2. CDR3 length: 16 residues. Germline-derived CDR1 and CDR2 are SGHAT and FQNNGV. With 1 base clipped from V and 2 bases from J, the junction kept 4 bases outside the gene matches.

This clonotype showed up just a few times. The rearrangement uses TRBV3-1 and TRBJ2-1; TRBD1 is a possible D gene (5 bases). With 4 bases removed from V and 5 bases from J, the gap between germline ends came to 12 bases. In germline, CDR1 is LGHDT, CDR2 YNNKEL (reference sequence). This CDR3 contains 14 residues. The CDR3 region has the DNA TGTGCCAGCAGCCCTCGACAGCTTAACAATGAGCAGTTCTTC. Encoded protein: CASSPRQLNNEQFF.

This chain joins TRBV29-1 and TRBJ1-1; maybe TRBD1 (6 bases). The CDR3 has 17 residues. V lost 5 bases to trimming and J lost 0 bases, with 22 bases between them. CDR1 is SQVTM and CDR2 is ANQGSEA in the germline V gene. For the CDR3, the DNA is TGCAGCGTTCGGGCGGGGGGGCGCGGTTATATGAACACTGAAGCTTTCTTT. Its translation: CSVRAGGRGYMNTEAFF.

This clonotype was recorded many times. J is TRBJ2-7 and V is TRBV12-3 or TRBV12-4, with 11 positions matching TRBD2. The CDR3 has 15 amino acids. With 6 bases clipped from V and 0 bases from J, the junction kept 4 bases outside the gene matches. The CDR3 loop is CASSPGTSGSYEQYV. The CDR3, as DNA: TGTGCCAGCAGCCCCGGGACTAGCGGCTCCTACGAGCAGTACGTC.

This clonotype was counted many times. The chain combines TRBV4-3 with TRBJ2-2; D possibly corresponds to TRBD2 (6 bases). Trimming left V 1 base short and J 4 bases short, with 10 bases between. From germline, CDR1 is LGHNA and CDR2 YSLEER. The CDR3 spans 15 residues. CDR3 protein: CASSQARTITGELFF. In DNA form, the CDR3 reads TGCGCCAGCAGCCAAGCCCGGACTATCACCGGGGAGCTGTTTTTT.

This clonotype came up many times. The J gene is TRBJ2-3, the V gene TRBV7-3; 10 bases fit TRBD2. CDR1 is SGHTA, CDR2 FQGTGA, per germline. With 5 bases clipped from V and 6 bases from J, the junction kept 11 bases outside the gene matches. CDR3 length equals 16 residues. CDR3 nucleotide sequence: TGTGCCAGCAGCCCAACGGGACTAGCGTCGGTGGATACGCAGTATTTT. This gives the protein CASSPTGLASVDTQYF.

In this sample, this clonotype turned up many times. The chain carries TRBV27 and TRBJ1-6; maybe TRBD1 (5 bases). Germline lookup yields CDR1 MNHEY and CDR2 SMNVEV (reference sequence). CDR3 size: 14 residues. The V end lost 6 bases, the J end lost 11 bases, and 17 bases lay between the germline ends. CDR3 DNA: TGTGCCAGCAGAAGGGACTTCAAGGGGCCACCCCTCCACTTT. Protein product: CASRRDFKGPPLHF.

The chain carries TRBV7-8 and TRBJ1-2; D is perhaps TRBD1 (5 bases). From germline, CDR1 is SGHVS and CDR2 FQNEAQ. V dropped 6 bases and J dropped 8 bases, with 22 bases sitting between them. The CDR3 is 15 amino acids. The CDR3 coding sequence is TGTGCCAGCAGTTCCACGTCCTGGGGTGGGGGGGGCTACACCTTC. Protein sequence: CASSSTSWGGGGYTF.

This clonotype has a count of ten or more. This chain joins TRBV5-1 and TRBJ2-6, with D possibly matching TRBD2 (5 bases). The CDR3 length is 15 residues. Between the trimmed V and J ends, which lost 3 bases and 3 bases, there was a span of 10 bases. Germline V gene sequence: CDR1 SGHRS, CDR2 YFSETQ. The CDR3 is CASSSSGDGANVLTF. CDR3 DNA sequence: TGCGCCAGCAGCTCCTCCGGGGATGGGGCCAACGTCCTGACTTTC.

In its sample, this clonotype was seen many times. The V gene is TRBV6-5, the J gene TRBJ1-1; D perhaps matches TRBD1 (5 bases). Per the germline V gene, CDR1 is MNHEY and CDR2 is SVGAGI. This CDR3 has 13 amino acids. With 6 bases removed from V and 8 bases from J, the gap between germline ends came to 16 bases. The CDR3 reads CASSWGERGEAFF. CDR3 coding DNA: TGTGCCAGCAGCTGGGGTGAACGGGGGGAAGCTTTCTTT.

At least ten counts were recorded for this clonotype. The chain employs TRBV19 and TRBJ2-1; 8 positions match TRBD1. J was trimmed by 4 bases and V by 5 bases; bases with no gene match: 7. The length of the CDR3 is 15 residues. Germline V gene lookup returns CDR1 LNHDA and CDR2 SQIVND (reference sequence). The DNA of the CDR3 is TGTGCCAGTAGTTCGAACAGGGGGGTTTACAATGAGCAGTTCTTC. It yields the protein CASSSNRGVYNEQFF.

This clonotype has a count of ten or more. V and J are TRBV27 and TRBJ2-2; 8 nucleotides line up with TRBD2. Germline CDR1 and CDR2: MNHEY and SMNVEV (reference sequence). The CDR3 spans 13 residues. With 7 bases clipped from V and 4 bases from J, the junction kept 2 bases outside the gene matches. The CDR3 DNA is TGTGCCAGCAAACGGGGGGGCACCGGGGAGCTGTTTTTT. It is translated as CASKRGGTGELFF.

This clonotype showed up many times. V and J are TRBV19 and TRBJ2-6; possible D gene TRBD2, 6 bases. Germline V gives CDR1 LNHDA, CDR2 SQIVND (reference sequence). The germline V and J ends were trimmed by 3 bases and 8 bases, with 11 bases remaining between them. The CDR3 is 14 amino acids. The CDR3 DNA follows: TGTGCCAGTAGTATCTGGAGGGAAACCAACGTCCTGACTTTC. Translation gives CASSIWRETNVLTF.

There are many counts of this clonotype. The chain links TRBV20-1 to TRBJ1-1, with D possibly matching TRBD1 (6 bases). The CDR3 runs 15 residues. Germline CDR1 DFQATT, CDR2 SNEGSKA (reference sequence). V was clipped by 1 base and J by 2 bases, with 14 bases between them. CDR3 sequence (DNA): TGCAGTGCTAGAGTGATAGGGGGATTAAACACTGAAGCTTTCTTT. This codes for CSARVIGGLNTEAFF.

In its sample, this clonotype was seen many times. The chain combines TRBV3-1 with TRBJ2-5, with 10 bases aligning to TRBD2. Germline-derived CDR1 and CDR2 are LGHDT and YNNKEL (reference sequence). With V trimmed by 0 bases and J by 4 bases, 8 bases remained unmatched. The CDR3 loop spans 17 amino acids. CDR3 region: CASSQDKRGGPRETQYF. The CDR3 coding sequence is TGTGCCAGCAGCCAAGATAAGCGGGGGGGCCCACGAGAGACCCAGTACTTC.

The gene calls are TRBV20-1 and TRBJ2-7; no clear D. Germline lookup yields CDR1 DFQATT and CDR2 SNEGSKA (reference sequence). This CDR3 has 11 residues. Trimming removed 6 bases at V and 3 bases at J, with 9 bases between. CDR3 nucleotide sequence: TGCAGTGCCCGTGGGATCTACGAGCAGTACTTC. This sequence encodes CSARGIYEQYF.

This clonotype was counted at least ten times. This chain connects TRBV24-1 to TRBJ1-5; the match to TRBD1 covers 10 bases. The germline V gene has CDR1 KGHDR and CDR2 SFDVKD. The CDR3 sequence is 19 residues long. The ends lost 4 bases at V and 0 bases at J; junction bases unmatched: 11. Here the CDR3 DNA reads TGTGCCACCAGTGAGTCCGGGACAGGGGCCTCGTATAGCAATCAGCCCCAGCATTTT. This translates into CATSESGTGASYSNQPQHF.

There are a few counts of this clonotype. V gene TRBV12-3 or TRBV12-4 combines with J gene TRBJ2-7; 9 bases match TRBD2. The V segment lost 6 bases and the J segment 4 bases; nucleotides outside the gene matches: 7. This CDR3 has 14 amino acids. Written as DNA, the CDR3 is TGTGCCAGCAGCCGCGGGGGGGACCTTTACGAGCAGTACGTC. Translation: CASSRGGDLYEQYV.

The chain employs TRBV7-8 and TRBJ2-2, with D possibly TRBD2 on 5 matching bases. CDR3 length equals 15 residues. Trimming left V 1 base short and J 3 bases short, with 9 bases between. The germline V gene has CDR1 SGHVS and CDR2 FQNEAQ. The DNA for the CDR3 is TGTGCCAGCAGCTTAGTCCGGGGTTACACCGGGGAGCTGTTTTTT. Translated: CASSLVRGYTGELFF.

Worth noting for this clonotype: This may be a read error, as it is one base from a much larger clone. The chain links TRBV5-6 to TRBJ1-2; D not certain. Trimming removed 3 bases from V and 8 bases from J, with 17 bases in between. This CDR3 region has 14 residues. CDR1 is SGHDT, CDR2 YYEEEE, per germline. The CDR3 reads CASSSPRGTVGYTF. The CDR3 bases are TGTGCCAGCAGCTCGCCCCGTGGAACAGTCGGCTACACCTTC.

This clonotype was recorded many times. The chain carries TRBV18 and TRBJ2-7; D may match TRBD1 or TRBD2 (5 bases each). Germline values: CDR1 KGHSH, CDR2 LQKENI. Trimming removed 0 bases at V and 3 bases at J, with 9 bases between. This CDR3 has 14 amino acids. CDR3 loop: CASSPPAGSYEQYF. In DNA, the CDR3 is TGTGCCAGCTCACCACCGGCAGGGAGCTACGAGCAGTACTTC.